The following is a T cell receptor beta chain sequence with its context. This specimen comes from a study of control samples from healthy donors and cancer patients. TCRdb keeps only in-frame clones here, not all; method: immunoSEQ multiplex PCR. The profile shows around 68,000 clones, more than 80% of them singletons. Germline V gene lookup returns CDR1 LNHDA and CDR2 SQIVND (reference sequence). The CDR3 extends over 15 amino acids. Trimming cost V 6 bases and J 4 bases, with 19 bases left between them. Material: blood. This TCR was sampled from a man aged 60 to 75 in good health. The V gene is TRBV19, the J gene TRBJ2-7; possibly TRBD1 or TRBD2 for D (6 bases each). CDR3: CASRPTGGLRYEQYF. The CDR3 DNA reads TGTGCCAGTAGACCAACCGGGGGCCTCCGGTACGAGCAGTACTTC.